A selection of T cell receptor beta chains follows, all from one sample in a study of pediatric ulcerative colitis. Sequencing used immunoSEQ multiplex PCR; TCRdb keeps in-frame clones, though not all of them. The sample has about 64,000 clones; around 85% are singletons. Sequencing was done on a sample of blood. The receptor source for this set is a boy aged 10-17 years with severe ulcerative colitis. The CDR3 runs from the conserved cysteine through the conserved F or W. The order of the fields is D gene, V gene, J gene, clone size, CDR3 DNA, CDR3 protein. D genes are given only for firm matches. For some rows the clone size is stated as once, few or many, or as a class when expanded; others skip it.

d_call: TRBD2
v_call: TRBV6-1
j_call: TRBJ2-1
clone_size: NA
cdr3_nt: TGTGCCAGCAGTGCCGGACTAGCGGGAGGCGACAATGAGCAGTTCTTC
cdr3_aa: CASSAGLAGGDNEQFF

d_call: NA
v_call: TRBV6-1
j_call: TRBJ2-4
clone_size: NA
cdr3_nt: TGTGCCAGCAGCCTCGGTGGGGCGGGAAACATTCAGTACTTC
cdr3_aa: CASSLGGAGNIQYF

d_call: TRBD2
v_call: TRBV6-5
j_call: TRBJ2-7
clone_size: NA
cdr3_nt: TGTGCCAGCAGTTACGGACTAGCGCACGAGCAGTACTTC
cdr3_aa: CASSYGLAHEQYF

d_call: NA
v_call: TRBV11-2
j_call: TRBJ2-5
clone_size: NA
cdr3_nt: TGTGCCAGCAGTCCTGTGGGTGGCGGGAATTTTGGGACCCAGTACTTC
cdr3_aa: CASSPVGGGNFGTQYF

d_call: TRBD2
v_call: TRBV10-3
j_call: TRBJ2-1
clone_size: NA
cdr3_nt: TGTGCCATCAGGAACACCGGGACTAGCAGTCCTAAGTCTGGGGGTGAGCAGTTCTTC
cdr3_aa: CAIRNTGTSSPKSGGEQFF

d_call: NA
v_call: TRBV20-1
j_call: TRBJ2-1
clone_size: NA
cdr3_nt: TGCAGTGCTAGGAGGCTTGATGAGCAGTTCTTC
cdr3_aa: CSARRLDEQFF

d_call: NA
v_call: TRBV9
j_call: TRBJ1-2
clone_size: few
cdr3_nt: TGTGCCAGCAGCGTTTTTTACGGAGCGGAGGGTCAGGGCTACACCTTC
cdr3_aa: CASSVFYGAEGQGYTF

d_call: NA
v_call: TRBV7-2
j_call: TRBJ2-3
clone_size: NA
cdr3_nt: TGTGCCAGCAGCACCCAGGGGGGCGCATACACAGATACGCAGTATTTT
cdr3_aa: CASSTQGGAYTDTQYF

d_call: TRBD1
v_call: TRBV14
j_call: TRBJ2-1
clone_size: once
cdr3_nt: TGTGCCAGCAGCCGGTGGACAGGCTTGGGGAATGAGCAGTTCTTC
cdr3_aa: CASSRWTGLGNEQFF

d_call: NA
v_call: TRBV30
j_call: TRBJ2-7
clone_size: NA
cdr3_nt: TGTGCCTGGAGTGTAGGTCATCACGAGCAGTACTTC
cdr3_aa: CAWSVGHHEQYF

d_call: TRBD2
v_call: TRBV4-1
j_call: TRBJ2-7
clone_size: NA
cdr3_nt: TGCGCCAGCAGCCCCGCTTCTAGCGGGAGTTTAAATTGGGAGCAGTACTTC
cdr3_aa: CASSPASSGSLNWEQYF

d_call: NA
v_call: TRBV11-3
j_call: TRBJ1-2
clone_size: NA
cdr3_nt: TGTGCCAGCAGCTTAGATGGGCGGAGTTACTATGGCTACACCTTC
cdr3_aa: CASSLDGRSYYGYTF

d_call: NA
v_call: TRBV5-6
j_call: TRBJ1-2
clone_size: NA
cdr3_nt: TGTGCCAGCAGCTCCGGGGTCCTCTACACCTTC
cdr3_aa: CASSSGVLYTF

d_call: NA
v_call: TRBV7-6
j_call: TRBJ1-3
clone_size: NA
cdr3_nt: TGTGCCAGCAGCCCCGCAGTCTCTGGAAACACCATATATTTT
cdr3_aa: CASSPAVSGNTIYF

d_call: TRBD1
v_call: TRBV4-3
j_call: TRBJ1-2
clone_size: NA
cdr3_nt: TGCGCCAGCAGCCAAGATCTAGGACAGGCGTCGAGAGATGGCTACACCTTC
cdr3_aa: CASSQDLGQASRDGYTF

d_call: NA
v_call: TRBV5-1
j_call: TRBJ2-7
clone_size: NA
cdr3_nt: TGCGCCAGCAGCTCGGGGAGTGGCCCCTACGAGCAGTACTTC
cdr3_aa: CASSSGSGPYEQYF

d_call: NA
v_call: TRBV13
j_call: TRBJ1-2
clone_size: NA
cdr3_nt: TGTGCCAGCAGCTTAACAGGAGGGAATGGCTACACCTTC
cdr3_aa: CASSLTGGNGYTF